The clone carrying this TCR beta chain was detected many times. Its antigen is currently unknown. It was RNA transcripts that yielded the amplified TCR beta CDR3 regions. HTBI primers were employed in a first-round RT-PCR of the TCR CDR3. TCRdb re-analysed the multiplex PCR reads in MiXCR, keeping a single row per CDR3 protein. The sample shows about 600,000 distinct CDR3 sequences, approximately 15% of them seen only once. This sample was taken from a study of T cells in Graves' hyperthyroidism and ophthalmopathy. Study outcomes and limitations: Clonotypes that were expanded in thyroid above 0.001 mostly appeared in blood too.

With 5 bases removed from V and 9 bases from J, the gap between germline ends came to 11 bases. Germline lookup yields CDR1 SGHVS and CDR2 FQNEAQ. The CDR3 contains 12 residues. Ophthalmopathy patients had Clinical Activity Score at least 3, NOSPECS grade at least 4, duration under 3 months. Patients showing uncontrolled infection, other autoimmune disease, pregnancy or lactation were ineligible. Extraction of PBMCs used about 9.2 ml of fresh peripheral blood. Source material: blood. The rearrangement links TRBV7-8 to TRBJ2-1; TRBD1 might be the D (6 bases). The receptor's source is a woman between 35 and 50 years old with Graves' ophthalmopathy. DNA of the CDR3: TGTGCCAGCAGCAAACAGGGTACTGAGCAGTTCTTC. Amino acid sequence: CASSKQGTEQFF. The whole variable domain, remainder taken from reference TRBV7-8 and TRBJ2-1, is GAGVSQSPRYKVAKRGQDVALRCDPISGHVSLFWYQQALGQGPEFLTYFQNEAQLDKSGLPSDRFFAERPEGSVSTLKIQRTQQEDSAVYLCASSKQGTEQFFGPGTRLTVL.